Listed here are 10 T cell receptor beta chains from one sample, sequenced in a study of HIV-infected children after antiretroviral therapy interruption. Noted treatment: PENTA 11 planned treatment interruption arm or continuous ART arm. A 3' RACE protocol on RNA, with unique molecular identifiers, produced the TCR library. In TCRdb, the 3' RACE reads were re-called with MiXCR into one record per CDR3 protein. Of around 50,000 distinct CDR3 sequences in the sample, about 4.3% were seen once. Sequenced here: CD45RA+ CD4+ T cells from PBMCs, pooled from several time points, sampled from a donor given antiretroviral therapy, either interrupted or continuous. Subset described: naive CD4+ CD45RA+ CD45RO- T cells. These TCRs come from a pool of human donors with HIV.

This clonotype was detected many times. The rearrangement links TRBV3-1 to TRBJ1-2, with 7 bases fitting TRBD1. J lost 10 bases, V lost 2 bases, and 4 bases had no gene match. Germline V CDR1 and CDR2: LGHDT, YNNKEL (reference sequence). The CDR3 totals 12 residues. CDR3 nucleotide sequence: TGTGCCAGCAGCCAATTCACAGGGGTCTACACCTTC. Protein: CASSQFTGVYTF.

In this sample, this clonotype turned up many times. This sequence joins TRBV12-3 or TRBV12-4 and TRBJ1-1; TRBD1 matches 7 bases. With V trimmed by 7 bases and J by 0 bases, 5 bases remained unmatched. This CDR3 region has 14 residues. CDR3 in DNA: TGTGCCAGCAAGGGACAGCTCATGAACACTGAAGCTTTCTTT. Protein product: CASKGQLMNTEAFF.

This clonotype has a count of ten or more. The V call is TRBV24-1, the J call TRBJ1-1; a possible D gene is TRBD1 (5 bases). The CDR3 is 15 residues long. The germline V gene encodes CDR1 KGHDR and CDR2 SFDVKD. The V end lost 4 bases, the J end lost 6 bases, and 17 bases lay between the germline ends. The CDR3 loop reads CATSEAGPGIPEAFF. As DNA, the CDR3 is TGTGCCACCAGTGAGGCGGGGCCCGGGATCCCTGAAGCTTTCTTT.

This clonotype has ten or more counts. The chain combines TRBV24-1 with TRBJ1-5; 7 nucleotides line up with TRBD1. The germline gives CDR1 KGHDR, CDR2 SFDVKD. J gave up 4 bases and V 3 bases, and 11 bases lay outside the gene matches. CDR3 length equals 17 residues. CDR3 bases: TGTGCCACCAGTGATGGGCTGAGAGGGGGCTCGAATCAGCCCCAGCATTTT. It encodes CATSDGLRGGSNQPQHF.

This clonotype was picked up a small number of times. The V gene is TRBV5-4, the J gene TRBJ2-7; 7 bases agree with TRBD2. The germline V gene has CDR1 SGHNT and CDR2 YYREEE (reference sequence). The CDR3 is 15 amino acids. V trimming: 3 bases; J trimming: 0 bases; junction bases outside the gene matches: 6. The CDR3, as DNA: TGTGCCAGCAGCTGGGGGGGGAGCAGCTCCTACGAGCAGTACTTC. Residues: CASSWGGSSSYEQYF.

This clonotype was detected ten times or more. The chain links TRBV5-5 to TRBJ1-2; D not certain. Per the germline V gene, CDR1 is SGHKS and CDR2 is YYEKEE (reference sequence). The CDR3 is made up of 16 amino acids. V dropped 0 bases and J dropped 2 bases, with 14 bases sitting between them. The chain's CDR3 is CASSLGLGPGNYGYTF. DNA for the CDR3: TGTGCCAGCAGCTTGGGTCTAGGCCCGGGGAACTATGGCTACACCTTC.

This clonotype has only a few counts. This sequence joins TRBV29-1 and TRBJ2-1; D unresolved. This CDR3 contains 10 residues. V was pared by 6 bases and J by 4 bases, with 4 bases between. The germline gives CDR1 SQVTM, CDR2 ANQGSEA. The CDR3: CSVDYNEQFF. The CDR3 coding sequence is TGCAGCGTCGATTACAATGAGCAGTTCTTC.

This clonotype was seen ten or more times. The rearrangement joins TRBV29-1 to TRBJ1-1, with 7 bases lining up with TRBD1. The CDR3 is 12 amino acids. V lost 3 bases, J lost 6 bases, and 4 bases stayed unmatched. CDR1 SQVTM and CDR2 ANQGSEA come from the germline V gene. The CDR3 loop reads CSVDPGGAEAFF. The DNA for the CDR3 is TGCAGCGTTGACCCAGGGGGTGCTGAAGCTTTCTTT.

This clonotype has a count of ten or more. The chain is built from TRBV12-3 or TRBV12-4 and TRBJ1-5; 7 positions match TRBD1. The CDR3 is 13 amino acids. The trim removed 6 bases at V and 11 bases at J, leaving 10 bases unmatched. CDR3 loop: CASRGLQGRTQHF. In nucleotides, the CDR3 is TGTGCCAGCAGGGGTTTACAGGGGAGGACCCAGCATTTT.

This clonotype was observed at least ten times. V is TRBV5-6 and J is TRBJ2-3; D is unresolved. The CDR3 consists of 13 residues. Per germline, CDR1 SGHDT and CDR2 YYEEEE. Trimming took off 0 bases at V and 4 bases at J, with 6 bases between the two ends. The CDR3 reads CASSLERSDTQYF. The CDR3 nucleotides read TGTGCCAGCAGCTTGGAACGATCAGATACGCAGTATTTT.